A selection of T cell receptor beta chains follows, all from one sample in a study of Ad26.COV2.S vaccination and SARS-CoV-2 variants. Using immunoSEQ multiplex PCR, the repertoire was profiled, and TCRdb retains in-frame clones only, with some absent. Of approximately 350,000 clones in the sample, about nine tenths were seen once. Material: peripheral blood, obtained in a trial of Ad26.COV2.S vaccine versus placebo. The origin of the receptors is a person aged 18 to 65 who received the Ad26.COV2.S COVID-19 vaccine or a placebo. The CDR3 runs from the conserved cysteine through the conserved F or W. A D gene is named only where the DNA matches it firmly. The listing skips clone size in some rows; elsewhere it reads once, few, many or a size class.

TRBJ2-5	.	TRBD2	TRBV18	CASSPNSGGEETQYF	TGTGCCAGCTCACCGAATAGCGGGGGGGAAGAGACCCAGTACTTC
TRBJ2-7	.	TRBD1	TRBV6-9	CAWLVTRDRVSYEQYF	TGTGCCTGGCTAGTAACCCGGGACAGGGTTTCCTACGAGCAGTACTTC
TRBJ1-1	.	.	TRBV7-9	CASSLDTNTEAFF	TGTGCCAGCAGCTTAGATACGAACACTGAAGCTTTCTTT
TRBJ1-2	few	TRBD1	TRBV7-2	CASSFTSGGDGGYTF	TGTGCCAGCAGCTTCACTTCAGGGGGCGACGGTGGCTACACCTTC
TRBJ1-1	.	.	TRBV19	CASSQYGENTEAFF	TGTGCCAGTAGTCAGTATGGGGAGAACACTGAAGCTTTCTTT
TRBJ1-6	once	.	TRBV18	CASSPGVNSPLHF	TGTGCCAGCTCACCAGGGGTGAATTCACCCCTCCACTTT
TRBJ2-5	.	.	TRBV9	CASSVVGDDRETQYF	TGTGCCAGCAGCGTAGTGGGGGATGATCGGGAGACCCAGTACTTC
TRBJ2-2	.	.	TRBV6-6	CASSYRAVQNTGELFF	TGTGCCAGCAGTTACAGGGCGGTACAAAACACCGGGGAGCTGTTTTTT
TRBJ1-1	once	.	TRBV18	CASSPMGVGIDTEAFF	TGTGCCAGCTCACCAATGGGCGTGGGGATCGACACTGAAGCTTTCTTT
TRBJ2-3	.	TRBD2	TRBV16	CASSQTTSGDTDTQYF	TGTGCCAGCAGCCAAACGACTAGCGGGGACACAGATACGCAGTATTTT
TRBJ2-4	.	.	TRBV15	CATHNNSRKNIQYF	TGTGCCACCCACAACAACAGTAGAAAAAACATTCAGTACTTC
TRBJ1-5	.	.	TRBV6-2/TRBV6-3	CASRPTEMNNQPQHF	TGTGCCAGCAGACCTACAGAGATGAACAATCAGCCCCAGCATTTT
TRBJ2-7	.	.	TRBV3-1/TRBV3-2	CASSQGVREQYF	TGTGCCAGCAGCCAAGGGGTGCGCGAGCAGTACTTC
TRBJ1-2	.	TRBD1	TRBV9	CASSVVDRGGHGYTF	TGTGCCAGCAGCGTAGTGGACAGGGGAGGACATGGCTACACCTTC
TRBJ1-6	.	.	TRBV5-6	CASSFGSYNSPLHF	TGTGCCAGCAGCTTTGGCTCCTATAATTCACCCCTCCACTTT
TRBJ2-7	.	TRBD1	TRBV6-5	CASSRRRGHHEQYF	TGTGCCAGCAGTCGGCGCAGGGGGCACCACGAGCAGTACTTC
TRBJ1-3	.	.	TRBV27	CASSASPGSGNTIYF	TGTGCCAGCAGTGCCTCCCCAGGGTCTGGAAACACCATATATTTT
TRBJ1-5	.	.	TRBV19	CASSIRAGGNQPQHF	TGTGCCAGTAGTATCAGGGCAGGCGGCAATCAGCCCCAGCATTTT
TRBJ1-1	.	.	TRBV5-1	CASSSDSTEAFF	TGCGCCAGCAGCTCGGACAGCACTGAAGCTTTCTTT
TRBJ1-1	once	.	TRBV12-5	CASGPGPANTEAFF	TGTGCTAGTGGCCCCGGGCCCGCAAACACTGAAGCTTTCTTT
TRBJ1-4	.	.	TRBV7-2	CASSLEKRNEKLFF	TGTGCCAGCAGCTTAGAAAAGAGAAATGAAAAACTGTTTTTT
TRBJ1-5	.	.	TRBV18	CASSPGSEQPQHF	TGTGCCAGCTCACCTGGGAGTGAACAGCCCCAGCATTTT